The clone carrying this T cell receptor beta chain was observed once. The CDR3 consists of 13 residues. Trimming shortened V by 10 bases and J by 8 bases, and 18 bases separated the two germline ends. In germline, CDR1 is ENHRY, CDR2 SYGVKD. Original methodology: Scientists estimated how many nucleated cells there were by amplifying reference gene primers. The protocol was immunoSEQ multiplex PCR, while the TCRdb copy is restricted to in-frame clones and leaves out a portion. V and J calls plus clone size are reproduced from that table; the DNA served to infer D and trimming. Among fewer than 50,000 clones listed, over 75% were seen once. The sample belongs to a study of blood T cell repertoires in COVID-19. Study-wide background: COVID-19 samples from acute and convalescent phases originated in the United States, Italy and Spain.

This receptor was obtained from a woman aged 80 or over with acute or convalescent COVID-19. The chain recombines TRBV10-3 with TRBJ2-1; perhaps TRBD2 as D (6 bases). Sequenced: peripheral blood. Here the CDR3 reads CATKGGVRDEQFF. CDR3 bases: TGTGCCACCAAAGGCGGGGTACGGGATGAGCAGTTCTTC.